A single sample gave rise to the 27 T cell receptor beta chains below, sequenced in a study of response to subunit inactivated influenza vaccine. MiXCR was run by TCRdb on the RT-PCR reads, yielding one entry per CDR3 protein. The data contain about 540,000 distinct CDR3 sequences, roughly a quarter of them seen just once; the ten biggest clones take up 2.5% to 3.5%. These data were likewise used in another study, on T cells expressing NK-cell markers. Turning to that study: With UMIs, 5'RACE template switching was used to make TCR beta cDNA.

The sequencing used CD4+ T cells sorted from PBMCs, collected approximately 12 days after vaccination. These receptors all stem from a man aged 50 to 60 who received an inactivated influenza vaccine.

V is TRBV5-1 and J is TRBJ2-5; D gene ambiguous. V gave up 0 bases and J gave up 3 bases, with 12 bases separating them. Germline V gene lookup returns CDR1 SGHRS and CDR2 YFSETQ. The CDR3 sequence is 15 residues long. The DNA of the CDR3 is TGCGCCAGCAGCTTGGCACCCAGGACCGAAGAGACCCAGTACTTC. Protein: CASSLAPRTEETQYF.

This clonotype was seen a handful of times. V gene TRBV7-2 combines with J gene TRBJ2-7; 7 nucleotides line up with TRBD1. The germline V gene encodes CDR1 SGHTA and CDR2 FQGNSA. This CDR3 region has 15 residues. V shed 3 bases, J shed 2 bases, and the junction held 7 bases outside the gene matches. The CDR3 DNA follows: TGTGCCAGCAGCTTGGACAGGATAACGACCTACGAGCAGTACTTC. Protein: CASSLDRITTYEQYF.

The rearrangement links TRBV20-1 to TRBJ2-7; 9 bases agree with TRBD2. Germline CDR1 and CDR2: DFQATT and SNEGSKA (reference sequence). With 6 bases clipped from V and 4 bases from J, the junction kept 10 bases outside the gene matches. This CDR3 is built from 14 residues. CDR3 nucleotides: TGCAGTGCCATCCGCGCGGGGGGGTATTACGAGCAGTACTTC. Translated: CSAIRAGGYYEQYF.

This clonotype was observed many times. This chain joins TRBV20-1 and TRBJ1-6; no reliable D call. V was trimmed by 3 bases and J by 1 base, leaving 10 bases between them. This CDR3 contains 15 residues. Germline V gene data show CDR1 as DFQATT and CDR2 as SNEGSKA (reference sequence). The CDR3, as DNA: TGCAGTGCTAGGGCCGAAGATTCCTATAATTCACCCCTCCACTTT. Translation gives CSARAEDSYNSPLHF.

J is TRBJ2-1 and V is TRBV12-3 or TRBV12-4; 8 bases match TRBD2. The V and J ends lost 2 bases and 3 bases, in that order; junction bases with no gene match: 6. CDR3 length equals 16 residues. In DNA, the CDR3 is TGTGCCAGCAGTTTATTAGCGGGAAACCTCTACAATGAGCAGTTCTTC. This gives the protein CASSLLAGNLYNEQFF.

The V and J genes are TRBV20-1 and TRBJ2-3, with TRBD2 matching 10 bases. J lost 0 bases, V lost 4 bases, and 4 bases had no gene match. CDR1 DFQATT and CDR2 SNEGSKA come from the germline V gene (reference sequence). This CDR3 is 15 amino acids long. CDR3 residues: CSATSSGGSTDTQYF. The CDR3, as DNA: TGCAGTGCTACATCTAGCGGGGGAAGCACAGATACGCAGTATTTT.

This clonotype was seen more than once but under ten times. CDR3 region: CASSTRARTGRDTETQYF. The DNA of the CDR3 is TGTGCCAGCAGCACGAGGGCCCGGACAGGGAGGGATACAGAGACCCAGTACTTC. The chain has TRBV7-8 and TRBJ2-5; possible D gene TRBD1, 8 bases. Germline V gives CDR1 SGHVS, CDR2 FQNEAQ. Trimming took 5 bases from V and 4 from J, leaving 26 bases between them. This CDR3 is built from 18 residues.

This clonotype was observed a few times. The chain carries TRBV7-8 and TRBJ1-2, with 9 bases fitting TRBD1. V was pared by 4 bases and J by 7 bases, with 7 bases of the junction left unmatched. This CDR3 region has 14 residues. Looked up from germline, CDR1 is SGHVS and CDR2 is FQNEAQ. CDR3 bases: TGTGCCAGCAGCTCCCAGGGACAGGGAACTGGCTACACCTTC. Translated, it gives CASSSQGQGTGYTF.

This clonotype was detected only a few times. The chain joins TRBV10-3 to TRBJ2-7; perhaps TRBD1 as D (6 bases). V shed 10 bases and J shed 4 bases, with 17 bases lying between them. Germline-derived CDR1 and CDR2 are ENHRY and SYGVKD. The CDR3 loop spans 13 amino acids. The CDR3: CATGGTSDYEQYF. The CDR3 coding sequence is TGTGCCACCGGTGGGACATCAGATTACGAGCAGTACTTC.

The chain recombines TRBV29-1 with TRBJ1-1; no firm D call. This CDR3 contains 13 residues. V lost 6 bases and J 0 bases, leaving 11 bases between the germline ends. Germline CDR1 reads SQVTM; CDR2 reads ANQGSEA. CDR3 sequence (DNA): TGCAGCGTCCAGGAGAACATGAACACTGAAGCTTTCTTT. It is translated as CSVQENMNTEAFF.

This chain joins TRBV6-1 and TRBJ1-2, with D possibly matching TRBD1 (5 bases). The CDR3 has 13 residues. The germline V gene encodes CDR1 MNHNS and CDR2 SASEGT. V was cut by 5 bases and J by 5 bases, with 12 bases left in between. The DNA for the CDR3 is TGTGCCAGCAGTCCGTGGGGGATATATGGCTACACCTTC. This encodes CASSPWGIYGYTF.

This clonotype was seen a handful of times. This chain joins TRBV7-2 and TRBJ1-6, with 7 bases that match TRBD1. Trimming took 7 bases from V and 6 from J; bases not matched to a gene: 12. Per the germline V gene, CDR1 is SGHTA and CDR2 is FQGNSA. The CDR3 contains 16 residues. CDR3 DNA sequence: TGTGCCAGCACACTATTGCTGACAGGGAGTAATTCACCCCTCCACTTT. It yields the protein CASTLLLTGSNSPLHF.

This clonotype has just a few counts. The chain recombines TRBV20-1 with TRBJ2-3; 12 bases map to TRBD2. Germline V CDR1 and CDR2: DFQATT, SNEGSKA (reference sequence). The CDR3 loop spans 17 amino acids. Losses at the gene ends were 1 base for V and 4 bases for J; bases not matched to a gene: 9. The CDR3 sequence: CSARGVSSGRVPDTQYF. CDR3 DNA sequence: TGCAGTGCTAGAGGCGTTTCTAGCGGGAGGGTGCCAGATACGCAGTATTTT.

This clonotype was seen more than once but under ten times. The genes are TRBV5-1 and TRBJ2-2, with TRBD1 as a possible D gene (6 bases). Between the trimmed V and J ends, which lost 3 bases and 3 bases, there was a span of 12 bases. This CDR3 comprises 15 residues. Germline CDR1 is SGHRS and CDR2 is YFSETQ. CDR3 nucleotides: TGCGCCAGCAGCTGGAAAGAGGGGGACACCGGGGAGCTGTTTTTT. Translated, it gives CASSWKEGDTGELFF.

This chain connects TRBV4-2 to TRBJ1-4; the D is unclear. The V and J ends lost 0 bases and 5 bases respectively, with 7 bases between them. CDR1 is LGHNA and CDR2 is YNFKEQ in the germline V gene. The CDR3 length is 14 residues. CDR3 bases: TGTGCCAGCAGCCAAGATCTTGGCAATGAAAAACTGTTTTTT. It yields the protein CASSQDLGNEKLFF.

This chain connects TRBV29-1 to TRBJ2-1; TRBD2 matches at 8 bases. This CDR3 spans 16 amino acids. J gave up 6 bases and V 7 bases, and 17 bases lay outside the gene matches. Germline CDR1 is SQVTM and CDR2 is ANQGSEA. Here the CDR3 reads CSGLGVPAGDFNEQFF. Here the CDR3 DNA reads TGCAGCGGCCTTGGGGTGCCAGCGGGAGATTTCAATGAGCAGTTCTTC.

The chain links TRBV12-3 or TRBV12-4 to TRBJ2-6; D is unresolved. CDR3 length: 16 amino acids. V was pared by 4 bases and J by 0 bases, with 10 bases between. As DNA, the CDR3 is TGTGCCAGCAGTTCAGGACGATACTCTGGGGCCAACGTCCTGACTTTC. Protein sequence: CASSSGRYSGANVLTF.

This clonotype was seen a few times. This sequence joins TRBV28 and TRBJ1-5; maybe TRBD1 (5 bases). Per the germline V gene, CDR1 is MDHEN and CDR2 is SYDVKM. V lost 5 bases, J lost 3 bases, and 11 bases lay in between. This CDR3 is 14 amino acids long. CDR3: CASSGAGNNQPQHF. The DNA of the CDR3 is TGTGCCAGCAGTGGAGCAGGGAACAATCAGCCCCAGCATTTT. The full variable domain, completed using reference TRBV28 and TRBJ1-5, is DVKVTQSSRYLVKRTGEKVFLECVQDMDHENMFWYRQDPGLGLRLIYFSYDVKMKEKGDIPEGYSVSREKKERFSLILESASTNQTSMYLCASSGAGNNQPQHFGDGTRLSIL.

The table lists this clonotype with a few counts. The chain employs TRBV20-1 and TRBJ1-1, with TRBD1 as a possible D gene (6 bases). V shed 2 bases and J shed 1 base, with 20 bases lying between them. CDR1 is DFQATT, CDR2 SNEGSKA, per germline (reference sequence). This CDR3 comprises 17 residues. The CDR3 here is CSARIGGRDNQNTEAFF. CDR3 DNA: TGCAGTGCTAGAATCGGGGGTCGGGACAATCAGAACACTGAAGCTTTCTTT.

This clonotype appeared once. One end of the junction fails to match germline, which may point to a read error. The gene calls are TRBV4-3 and TRBJ1-1; D ambiguous. The germline V gene has CDR1 LGHNA and CDR2 YSLEER. The CDR3 has 14 residues. The CDR3 nucleotides read TGCGCCAGCAGCCAAGGCAGATTGAACACTGAAGCTTACTTT. Protein: CASSQGRLNTEAYF.

Only a few counts were recorded for this clonotype. The genes are TRBV5-5 and TRBJ1-1, with D unclear. The V gene's germline CDR1 is SGHKS and CDR2 YYEKEE (reference sequence). V dropped 0 bases and J dropped 0 bases, with 9 bases sitting between them. This CDR3 region has 15 residues. In nucleotides, the CDR3 is TGTGCCAGCAGCTTGGTCGTACTCGTGAACACTGAAGCTTTCTTT. It is translated as CASSLVVLVNTEAFF.

This chain joins TRBV11-1 and TRBJ1-6; D remains ambiguous. There are 19 residues in the CDR3. The germline gives CDR1 SGHAT, CDR2 FQDESV (reference sequence). Deletions cut 2 bases from V and 0 bases from J, with 17 bases between. The CDR3 sequence is CASSLPRSIQSSYNSPLHF. CDR3 sequence (DNA): TGTGCCAGCAGCTTACCGCGGTCAATTCAGAGCTCCTATAATTCACCCCTCCACTTT.

The V gene is TRBV6-1, the J gene TRBJ2-1; 10 nucleotides align to TRBD2. The CDR3 covers 15 residues. Germline V gene data show CDR1 as MNHNS and CDR2 as SASEGT. J was trimmed by 7 bases and V by 6 bases; bases with no gene match: 9. CDR3 sequence reads: CASSSLAGAQNEQFF. The CDR3 region has the DNA TGTGCCAGCAGCAGCCTAGCGGGGGCCCAAAATGAGCAGTTCTTC.

This chain joins TRBV6-2 or TRBV6-3 and TRBJ2-2; 9 bases agree with TRBD1. The V gene end was trimmed by 8 bases and the J gene end by 2 bases; junction bases not matched to a gene: 12. In germline, CDR1 is MNHEY, CDR2 SVGEGT. The CDR3 length is 17 residues. The CDR3: CASRRFGTGINTGELFF. The CDR3 coding sequence is TGTGCCAGCCGGCGTTTTGGGACAGGGATTAACACCGGGGAGCTGTTTTTT.

This clonotype appeared a few times. This rearrangement joins TRBV2 to TRBJ2-5; D is uncertain. Germline V CDR1 and CDR2: SNHLY, FYNNEI. V shed 5 bases and J shed 2 bases, with 9 bases lying between them. The CDR3 spans 13 residues. The CDR3 sequence: CASSPSRQETQYF. Written as DNA, the CDR3 is TGTGCCAGCAGTCCCAGTCGGCAAGAGACCCAGTACTTC.

This clonotype was seen a few times. This chain uses TRBV7-2 with TRBJ2-7; tentative D call: TRBD2 (5 bases). Germline V gene lookup returns CDR1 SGHTA and CDR2 FQGNSA. This CDR3 has 14 amino acids. V gave up 2 bases and J gave up 6 bases, with 14 bases separating them. For the CDR3, the DNA is TGTGCCAGCAGCTTATCTGAGGGAGTAACCGAGCAGTACTTC. It is translated as CASSLSEGVTEQYF. Using reference TRBV7-2 and TRBJ2-7 for the parts outside the CDR3, the full variable domain is GAGVSQSPSNKVTEKGKDVELRCDPISGHTALYWYRQSLGQGLEFLIYFQGNSAPDKSGLPSDRFSAERTGGSVSTLTIQRTQQEDSAVYLCASSLSEGVTEQYFGPGTRLTVT.

This clonotype was counted a few times. V gene TRBV11-2 combines with J gene TRBJ2-1, with D possibly matching TRBD2 (6 bases). This CDR3 region has 15 residues. V lost 0 bases and J lost 7, with 13 bases in between. CDR1 is SGHAT, CDR2 FQNNGV, per germline. DNA of the CDR3: TGTGCCAGCAGCTTAGATCAACTAGCTAGGAATGAGCAGTTCTTC. Residues: CASSLDQLARNEQFF.